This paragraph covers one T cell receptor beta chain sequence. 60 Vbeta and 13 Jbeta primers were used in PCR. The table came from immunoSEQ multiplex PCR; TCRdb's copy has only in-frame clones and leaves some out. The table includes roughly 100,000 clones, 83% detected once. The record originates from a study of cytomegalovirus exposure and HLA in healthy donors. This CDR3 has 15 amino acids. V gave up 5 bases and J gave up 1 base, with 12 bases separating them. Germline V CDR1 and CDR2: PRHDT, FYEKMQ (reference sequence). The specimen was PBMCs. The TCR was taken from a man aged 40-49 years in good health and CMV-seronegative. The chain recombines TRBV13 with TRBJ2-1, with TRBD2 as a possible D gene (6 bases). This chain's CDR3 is CASSPGLLSYNEQFF. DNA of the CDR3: TGTGCCAGCAGCCCGGGACTCCTATCCTACAATGAGCAGTTCTTC.